This T cell receptor (beta chain) was documented in a study of T cell changes during pregnancy in multiple sclerosis. Deletions cut 3 bases from V and 7 bases from J, with 9 bases between. The CDR3 spans 11 residues. Germline V gene lookup returns CDR1 DFQATT and CDR2 SNEGSKA (reference sequence). Measured with immunoSEQ multiplex PCR; TCRdb has only the in-frame clones, and not every one. The table lists tens of thousands of clones, 90% of them singletons. The rearrangement uses TRBV20-1 and TRBJ1-2; a weak D match, TRBD1 (5 bases). Source: CD4+ T cells from peripheral blood mononuclear cells, taken in the first trimester of pregnancy. The clonotype originates from a female donor in good health, enrolled as a control in a pregnancy study. The CDR3 DNA follows: TGCAGTGCTAGCATGGACACTGGCTACACCTTC. Its translation: CSASMDTGYTF.